These 29 T cell receptor beta chains share one sample of origin, sequenced in a study of a mutant IDH1 vaccine in newly diagnosed glioma. The method was immunoSEQ multiplex PCR; TCRdb's version includes in-frame clones alone and lacks a portion of them. The table includes 30,000 to 40,000 clones, approximately 90% detected once. Time point here: week 47, end of study. Every vaccine dose comprised 300 ug of mutant IDH1 20-mer peptide plus topical imiquimod. The antigens for these receptors are not known. Specimen: PBMCs, collected from a glioma patient whose treatment included an IDH1 peptide vaccine. The receptors here all came from a woman under 40 with glioma.

The chain has TRBV7-2 and TRBJ2-7; 14 nucleotides agree with TRBD2. CDR1 is SGHTA, CDR2 FQGNSA, per germline. The CDR3 has 14 residues. Unmatched junction bases numbered 4, after V lost 6 bases and J lost 6 bases. The CDR3 region is CASSRLAGGLEQYF. The CDR3, as DNA: TGTGCCAGCAGTAGACTAGCGGGGGGGCTCGAGCAGTACTTC.

V gene TRBV19 combines with J gene TRBJ1-4, with 7 bases aligning to TRBD1. V was clipped by 3 bases and J by 8 bases; unmatched bases: 6. The germline CDR1 and CDR2 sequences are LNHDA and SQIVND (reference sequence). The length of the CDR3 is 14 residues. In nucleotides, the CDR3 is TGTGCCAGTAGTATCTTTCAGGGGGACGAAAAACTGTTTTTT. It specifies CASSIFQGDEKLFF.

V is TRBV6-6 and J is TRBJ1-4; D gene unclear. The CDR3 length is 15 residues. V gave up 7 bases and J gave up 0 bases, with 12 bases separating them. Per the germline V gene, CDR1 is MNHNY and CDR2 is SVGAGI (reference sequence). The CDR3 DNA reads TGTGCCAGCAATGACGCGGAGACAACTAATGAAAAACTGTTTTTT. It specifies CASNDAETTNEKLFF.

The rearrangement links TRBV6-5 to TRBJ1-6; no firm D call. Trimming stripped 7 bases from V and 6 bases from J, with 13 bases between. The germline CDR1 and CDR2 sequences are MNHEY and SVGAGI. This CDR3 spans 14 amino acids. CDR3 sequence reads: CASKTESINSPLHF. The CDR3 DNA reads TGTGCCAGCAAGACGGAATCAATTAATTCACCCCTCCACTTT.

The chain employs TRBV20-1 and TRBJ1-2; 8 nucleotides line up with TRBD1. Germline loops: CDR1 DFQATT, CDR2 SNEGSKA (reference sequence). With V trimmed by 8 bases and J by 8 bases, 4 bases remained unmatched. The CDR3 contains 10 residues. CDR3 nucleotide sequence: TGCAGTCCTTGGGACAGGGGCTACACCTTC. Its translation: CSPWDRGYTF.

The chain joins TRBV27 to TRBJ2-3; maybe TRBD2 (6 bases). Germline loops: CDR1 MNHEY, CDR2 SMNVEV (reference sequence). The V end was cut by 0 bases, the J end by 7 bases, with 11 bases between. The CDR3 totals 14 residues. CDR3 residues: CASSLSGGGNTQYF. The CDR3, as DNA: TGTGCCAGCAGTTTATCTGGCGGAGGGAATACGCAGTATTTT.

The chain couples TRBV4-2 to TRBJ2-2; TRBD2 agrees at 8 bases. The ends lost 4 bases at V and 3 bases at J; junction bases unmatched: 7. The CDR3 loop spans 16 amino acids. Germline V gives CDR1 LGHNA, CDR2 YNFKEQ. CDR3: CASSPRGAGDTGELFF. The CDR3 DNA reads as TGTGCCAGCAGCCCCCGGGGAGCGGGGGACACCGGGGAGCTGTTTTTT.

V usage is TRBV5-1 and J usage is TRBJ1-1; the D gene is possibly TRBD1 (5 bases). In germline, CDR1 is SGHRS, CDR2 YFSETQ. The CDR3 runs to 14 residues. V lost 0 bases and J lost 1, with 7 bases in between. The CDR3 region has the DNA TGCGCCAGCAGCTTGGGGGGGAAGAACACTGAAGCTTTCTTT. Encoded protein: CASSLGGKNTEAFF.

The chain links TRBV5-6 to TRBJ1-6; D gene unclear. CDR3 length equals 16 residues. CDR1 is SGHDT and CDR2 is YYEEEE in the germline V gene. The V and J ends lost 0 bases and 0 bases respectively, with 7 bases between them. The CDR3, as DNA: TGTGCCAGCAGCTTGGGGGGAAGCTCCTATAATTCACCCCTCCACTTT. The encoded protein is CASSLGGSSYNSPLHF.

The rearrangement links TRBV7-2 to TRBJ2-2, with unresolved D. V was trimmed by 3 bases and J by 4 bases, leaving 6 bases between them. The CDR3 is made up of 13 amino acids. In germline, CDR1 is SGHTA, CDR2 FQGNSA. CDR3 in amino acids: CASSFAPTGELFF. The CDR3 coding sequence is TGTGCCAGCAGCTTTGCCCCCACCGGGGAGCTGTTTTTT. The full variable domain, its missing parts supplied by reference TRBV7-2 and TRBJ2-2, is GAGVSQSPSNKVTEKGKDVELRCDPISGHTALYWYRQSLGQGLEFLIYFQGNSAPDKSGLPSDRFSAERTGGSVSTLTIQRTQQEDSAVYLCASSFAPTGELFFGEGSRLTVL.

The chain combines TRBV27 with TRBJ2-7; maybe TRBD2 (7 bases). The V gene lost 6 bases and the J gene lost 5 bases, with 17 bases spanning the gap. Germline V gives CDR1 MNHEY, CDR2 SMNVEV (reference sequence). The CDR3 is 14 amino acids. As DNA, the CDR3 is TGTGCCAGCAGGCCGCGGGGGCTTCACGACGAGCAGTACTTC. Protein: CASRPRGLHDEQYF.

This chain connects TRBV6-4 to TRBJ2-2, with a possible D match to TRBD2 (6 bases). Per germline, CDR1 MRHNA and CDR2 SNTAGT. The ends were cut back, 6 bases at V and 4 bases at J, with 18 bases in the middle. There are 16 residues in the CDR3. CDR3 protein: CASRQEGTPGTGELFF. In DNA form, the CDR3 reads TGTGCCAGCAGGCAGGAGGGCACCCCGGGCACCGGGGAGCTGTTTTTT.

The gene calls are TRBV5-1 and TRBJ2-7; D is unclear. V was trimmed by 3 bases and J by 5 bases, leaving 12 bases between them. CDR1 and CDR2 from the germline V gene are SGHRS and YFSETQ. The CDR3 length is 13 residues. In DNA form, the CDR3 reads TGCGCCAGCAGCTCCGAGTCCGAGAACGAGCAGTACTTC. Amino acids: CASSSESENEQYF.

This chain uses TRBV7-2 with TRBJ1-5; tentatively, D is TRBD1 (6 bases). The CDR3 loop spans 17 amino acids. Trimming pared 1 base from V and 2 bases from J, leaving 15 bases between. Germline lookup yields CDR1 SGHTA and CDR2 FQGNSA. Written as DNA, the CDR3 is TGTGCCAGCAGCTTAGAGGGGGTTAGGGTTGGCAATCAGCCCCAGCATTTT. This gives the protein CASSLEGVRVGNQPQHF. The complete variable domain, with remaining parts taken from reference TRBV7-2 and TRBJ1-5, reads GAGVSQSPSNKVTEKGKDVELRCDPISGHTALYWYRQSLGQGLEFLIYFQGNSAPDKSGLPSDRFSAERTGGSVSTLTIQRTQQEDSAVYLCASSLEGVRVGNQPQHFGDGTRLSIL.

The count of this clone is one. The chain has TRBV19 and TRBJ1-5; weak D call: TRBD1 (5 bases). This CDR3 is 10 amino acids long. V was clipped by 6 bases and J by 15 bases, with 12 bases between them. CDR1 is LNHDA, CDR2 SQIVND, per germline (reference sequence). The CDR3 loop reads CASSPAGRHF. Written as DNA, the CDR3 is TGTGCCAGTAGCCCGGCAGGGAGGCATTTT.

J is TRBJ1-1 and V is TRBV6-5; D uncertain. CDR1 and CDR2 (germline): MNHEY, SVGAGI. The V end lost 2 bases, the J end lost 6 bases, and 7 bases lay between the germline ends. The CDR3 has 12 residues. The CDR3 here is CASSYRGSEAFF. In DNA, the CDR3 is TGTGCCAGCAGTTACCGCGGTTCTGAAGCTTTCTTT.

This chain connects TRBV19 to TRBJ1-1, with D perhaps matching TRBD1 (6 bases). Germline CDR1 LNHDA, CDR2 SQIVND (reference sequence). This CDR3 has 15 residues. V lost 7 bases, J lost 1 base, and 16 bases lay in between. The CDR3: CASTMGGTGNTEAFF. CDR3 in DNA: TGTGCCAGTACCATGGGGGGCACGGGGAACACTGAAGCTTTCTTT.

This chain connects TRBV6-1 to TRBJ1-5; D ambiguous. From germline, CDR1 is MNHNS and CDR2 SASEGT. The CDR3 extends over 12 amino acids. The V end was cut by 6 bases, the J end by 6 bases, with 9 bases between. The CDR3 DNA follows: TGTGCCAGCAGCTCCCCGGGTCAGCCCCAGCATTTT. It translates to CASSSPGQPQHF.

This chain connects TRBV27 to TRBJ1-5; 11 bases are shared with TRBD1. Germline V lookup: CDR1 MNHEY, CDR2 SMNVEV (reference sequence). V was clipped by 5 bases and J by 3 bases; unmatched bases: 6. The CDR3 runs to 16 residues. CDR3 nucleotide sequence: TGTGCCAGCAGTACCCGGGACAGGGGGTTCAATCAGCCCCAGCATTTT. It encodes CASSTRDRGFNQPQHF.

The chain combines TRBV19 with TRBJ2-5, with D unclear. This CDR3 contains 16 residues. V was pared by 7 bases and J by 5 bases, with 23 bases between. Germline CDR1 and CDR2: LNHDA and SQIVND (reference sequence). This CDR3 is CASTRVFASVGETQYF. Here the CDR3 DNA reads TGTGCCAGTACAAGGGTATTCGCCTCCGTTGGGGAGACCCAGTACTTC.

This chain uses TRBV5-4 with TRBJ2-5; D uncertain. Trimming took off 0 bases at V and 0 bases at J, with 0 bases between the two ends. Germline V CDR1 and CDR2: SGHNT, YYREEE (reference sequence). The CDR3 runs to 12 residues. The CDR3: CASSLDQETQYF. CDR3 nucleotides: TGTGCCAGCAGCTTGGACCAAGAGACCCAGTACTTC.

This chain uses TRBV29-1 with TRBJ1-1; maybe TRBD1 (6 bases). Germline V gene data show CDR1 as SQVTM and CDR2 as ANQGSEA. The length of the CDR3 is 13 residues. The V end lost 6 bases, the J end lost 5 bases, and 16 bases lay between the germline ends. The CDR3 DNA reads TGCAGCGTGAAGGGCGGGGGCGGGACTGAAGCTTTCTTT. Protein product: CSVKGGGGTEAFF.

The rearrangement links TRBV30 to TRBJ2-1; D is perhaps TRBD1 (7 bases). Trimming stripped 5 bases from V and 5 bases from J, with 16 bases between. The CDR3 is 14 amino acids. CDR1 and CDR2 from the germline V gene are GTSNPN and SVGIG (reference sequence). This CDR3 reads CAWDRAGTHNEQFF. The CDR3 nucleotides read TGTGCCTGGGACAGGGCGGGGACCCACAATGAGCAGTTCTTC.

The chain is built from TRBV13 and TRBJ2-7, with 9 bases lining up with TRBD1. CDR3 length: 14 residues. J lost 3 bases, V lost 5 bases, and 5 bases had no gene match. CDR1 is PRHDT and CDR2 is FYEKMQ in the germline V gene (reference sequence). In DNA form, the CDR3 reads TGTGCCAGCAGCGAACAGGGGGCTAGCTACGAGCAGTACTTC. This codes for CASSEQGASYEQYF. The full variable domain, in which reference TRBV13 and TRBJ2-7 provide the parts outside the CDR3, is AAGVIQSPRHLIKEKRETATLKCYPIPRHDTVYWYQQGPGQDPQFLISFYEKMQSDKGSIPDRFSAQQFSDYHSELNMSSLELGDSALYFCASSEQGASYEQYFGPGTRLTVT.

The gene calls are TRBV5-8 and TRBJ1-2; TRBD1 is a possible D gene (5 bases). V gave up 4 bases and J gave up 4 bases, with 14 bases separating them. This CDR3 contains 14 residues. Germline V gives CDR1 SGHTS, CDR2 YDEGEE. The CDR3 DNA follows: TGTGCCAGCAGCCGAGAGGGCAGGGCCTATGGCTACACCTTC. Translation: CASSREGRAYGYTF.

The chain joins TRBV10-3 to TRBJ1-2, with 12 bases that match TRBD1. The germline CDR1 and CDR2 sequences are ENHRY and SYGVKD. The CDR3 contains 16 residues. V was pared by 7 bases and J by 7 bases, with 13 bases of the junction left unmatched. Here the CDR3 reads CAIKADGGQGASGYTF. In DNA, the CDR3 is TGTGCCATCAAGGCGGATGGGGGACAGGGGGCATCTGGCTACACCTTC.

V usage is TRBV5-1 and J usage is TRBJ2-3; 8 positions match TRBD2. The germline CDR1 and CDR2 sequences are SGHRS and YFSETQ. This CDR3 is built from 14 residues. V shed 6 bases and J 2 bases; nucleotides not matched to a gene: 5. DNA of the CDR3: TGCGCCAGCAACAGCGGGGGTGCCACAGATACGCAGTATTTT. It specifies CASNSGGATDTQYF.

The chain links TRBV19 to TRBJ2-7; 8 nucleotides align to TRBD1. CDR3 size: 15 residues. V dropped 2 bases and J dropped 6; count of bases not matched to a gene: 9. Germline V CDR1 and CDR2: LNHDA, SQIVND (reference sequence). The CDR3 region has the DNA TGTGCCAGTAGTATATGGCGACAGGGGTCGTGCGAGCAGTACTTC. This encodes CASSIWRQGSCEQYF.

The CDR3 protein is CASRARDTRNSPLHF. The CDR3 DNA is TGTGCCAGCAGAGCCCGGGACACCAGGAACTCACCCCTCCACTTT. This chain links TRBV6-1 with TRBJ1-6; a weak D match, TRBD1 (6 bases). V dropped 6 bases and J dropped 10 bases, with 19 bases sitting between them. The CDR3 is 15 residues long. Germline V lookup: CDR1 MNHNS, CDR2 SASEGT.